The 12 T cell receptor beta chains below were found in one sample sequenced in a study of T cells after yellow fever vaccination. TCRdb called the 5' RACE reads again in MiXCR, with one record for every CDR3 protein. The sample has a few hundred thousand distinct CDR3 sequences; 17% are singletons. Source: PBMCs, taken around 5 days after the first yellow fever vaccination. These receptors were obtained from a young man who received the YFV17D yellow fever vaccine.

The CDR3 region is CASTRWWGGNYGYTF. The CDR3 bases are TGTGCCAGCACCCGCTGGTGGGGCGGGAACTATGGCTACACCTTC. The rearrangement uses TRBV28 and TRBJ1-2, with D possibly matching TRBD1 (5 bases). The CDR3 spans 15 residues. Germline CDR1 reads MDHEN; CDR2 reads SYDVKM. V was trimmed by 7 bases and J by 2 bases, leaving 17 bases between them.

This clonotype came up a few times. The CDR3 sequence: CASSYPTGTGDWVRFF. The DNA of the CDR3 is TGTGCCAGCAGTTACCCAACTGGGACAGGGGATTGGGTACGGTTCTTC. The chain carries TRBV6-2 or TRBV6-3 and TRBJ2-1, with 10 bases that match TRBD1. Germline V lookup: CDR1 MNHEY, CDR2 SVGEGT. The CDR3 runs to 16 residues. With 2 bases clipped from V and 15 bases from J, the junction kept 16 bases outside the gene matches.

V and J are TRBV20-1 and TRBJ2-1; 8 positions match TRBD2. V trimming: 3 bases; J trimming: 7 bases; junction bases outside the gene matches: 11. There are 15 residues in the CDR3. Germline V gene lookup returns CDR1 DFQATT and CDR2 SNEGSKA (reference sequence). The CDR3 DNA reads TGCAGTGCTAGGACCGGGGGGGGCAGCGTGAATGAGCAGTTCTTC. Protein product: CSARTGGGSVNEQFF.

This clonotype has ten or more counts. V and J are TRBV11-1 and TRBJ2-6; no clear D. Germline values: CDR1 SGHAT, CDR2 FQDESV (reference sequence). With 5 bases removed from V and 0 bases from J, the gap between germline ends came to 17 bases. The CDR3 runs to 18 residues. This chain's CDR3 is CASSLLWAAYSGANVLTF. For the CDR3, the DNA is TGTGCCAGCAGCCTCCTCTGGGCAGCATACTCTGGGGCCAACGTCCTGACTTTC.

This clonotype has a handful of counts. One junction end does not reproduce the germline sequence, and a read error may be involved. The V gene is TRBV11-1, the J gene TRBJ2-3, with a possible D match to TRBD2 (6 bases). The CDR3 has 14 amino acids. CDR1 SGHAT and CDR2 FQDESV come from the germline V gene (reference sequence). The CDR3 here is CATTSGRSIDTQYF. The DNA for the CDR3 is TGTGCCACCACCTCAGGGAGGAGCATAGATACGCAGTATTTT.

This clonotype was counted between two and nine times. The gene calls are TRBV4-1 and TRBJ1-2; D might be TRBD1 (6 bases). The CDR3 loop spans 15 amino acids. V was shortened by 4 bases and J by 2 bases, with 14 bases between the two germline ends. In germline, CDR1 is MGHRA, CDR2 YSYEKL. CDR3 region: CASSPDNRENYGYTF. CDR3 DNA: TGCGCCAGCAGCCCGGACAACAGGGAAAACTATGGCTACACCTTC.

The chain couples TRBV20-1 to TRBJ2-1; 10 nucleotides match TRBD2. This CDR3 region has 18 residues. Germline V CDR1 and CDR2: DFQATT, SNEGSKA (reference sequence). J was trimmed by 0 bases and V by 1 base; bases with no gene match: 9. CDR3 protein: CSARVPSGSLYSYNEQFF. The CDR3 DNA reads as TGCAGTGCTAGAGTGCCTAGCGGGAGCCTTTACTCCTACAATGAGCAGTTCTTC.

This chain joins TRBV12-3 or TRBV12-4 and TRBJ2-1; TRBD2 matches 8 bases. The trim removed 5 bases at V and 6 bases at J, leaving 3 bases unmatched. The length of the CDR3 is 13 residues. CDR3 amino acids: CASSTGGPNEQFF. The CDR3 coding sequence is TGTGCCAGCAGTACGGGGGGGCCCAATGAGCAGTTCTTC.

This clonotype was seen a few times. The CDR3 region has the DNA TGTGCCAGCAGCGAATCCCCAGTGCACACTGAAGCTTTCTTT. Residues: CASSESPVHTEAFF. The chain couples TRBV9 to TRBJ1-1; D unresolved. V lost 3 bases to trimming and J lost 3 bases, with 12 bases between them. The CDR3 totals 14 residues. Germline V lookup: CDR1 SGDLS, CDR2 YYNGEE.

V usage is TRBV6-5 and J usage is TRBJ1-2; D unresolved. Germline values: CDR1 MNHEY, CDR2 SVGAGI. The CDR3 is made up of 15 amino acids. The germline V and J ends were trimmed by 0 bases and 3 bases, with 11 bases remaining between them. CDR3 amino acids: CASSYSSQDDYGYTF. The CDR3 nucleotides read TGTGCCAGCAGTTACTCGAGCCAGGACGACTATGGCTACACCTTC.

As concerns this clonotype: At one boundary the junction diverges from the germline segment, which might be a read error. J is TRBJ1-1 and V is TRBV15; a weak D match, TRBD1 (6 bases). The CDR3 sequence is 13 residues long. Per the germline V gene, CDR1 is LNHNV and CDR2 is YYDKDF (reference sequence). The CDR3 loop reads CATSRDRHLEAFF. CDR3 in DNA: TGTGCCACCAGCCGAGACAGGCACCTGGAAGCTTTCTTT.

This clonotype was counted between two and nine times. The chain links TRBV6-5 to TRBJ1-6; D unclear. V gave up 0 bases and J gave up 9 bases, with 12 bases separating them. Germline-derived CDR1 and CDR2 are MNHEY and SVGAGI. CDR3 size: 15 residues. The CDR3 DNA is TGTGCCAGCAGTTACTCGCAGGTCTTTACTTCACCCCTCCACTTT. Amino acid sequence: CASSYSQVFTSPLHF.